Listed here is a single TCR beta chain. Its target is not known. The CDR3 sequence is 14 residues long. Germline assignment: CDR1 LGHNT and CDR2 FRNRAP. V lost 7 bases and J lost 0, with 12 bases in between. The data belong to a study of cytomegalovirus exposure and HLA in healthy donors. Study as a whole: Genotyping showed less than 85% of hundreds of donors falling in the Caucasian-associated ancestry cluster. Whole-study results and caveats: Many donors shared some public TCRs, even though most TCR sequences were rare. The study listed 164 cytomegalovirus-associated TCR beta chains. Immune exposure information available was restricted to CMV serostatus.

PCR used 60 Vbeta primers and 13 Jbeta primers. Profiled with immunoSEQ multiplex PCR; TCRdb holds only in-frame clones, not every one. Of around 200,000 clones in the sample, more than 60% are singletons; the top ten hold 3.7%. The J gene is TRBJ1-1, the V gene TRBV12-5; D possibly corresponds to TRBD1 (6 bases). The sample taken for sequencing was PBMCs. The TCR sequence derives from a woman aged 60-75 years in good health and CMV-seropositive. DNA for the CDR3: TGTGCTAGTGCCCACGGGGGGCTGAACACTGAAGCTTTCTTT. This sequence encodes CASAHGGLNTEAFF.